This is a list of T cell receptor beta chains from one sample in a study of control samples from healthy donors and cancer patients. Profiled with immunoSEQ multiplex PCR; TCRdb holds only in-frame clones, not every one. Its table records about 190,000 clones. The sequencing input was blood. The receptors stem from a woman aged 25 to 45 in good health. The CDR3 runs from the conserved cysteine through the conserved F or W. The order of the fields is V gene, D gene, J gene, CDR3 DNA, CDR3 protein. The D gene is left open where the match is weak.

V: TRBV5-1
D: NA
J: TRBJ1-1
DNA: TGCGCCAGCAGCTTGGCCCTCGAGAACACTGAAGCTTTCTTT
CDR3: CASSLALENTEAFF

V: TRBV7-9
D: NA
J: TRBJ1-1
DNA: TGTGCCAGCAGCTTAGTAGGTTTCACTGAAGCTTTCTTT
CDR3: CASSLVGFTEAFF

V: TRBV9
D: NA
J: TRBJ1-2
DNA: TGTGCCAGCAGCGCGGTTGGGGGCAAGGGGGCTAACTATGGCTACACCTTC
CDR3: CASSAVGGKGANYGYTF

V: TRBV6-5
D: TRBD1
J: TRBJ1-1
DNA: TGTGCCAGCAATCGGGACAGGGCGAGCACTGAAGCTTTCTTT
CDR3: CASNRDRASTEAFF

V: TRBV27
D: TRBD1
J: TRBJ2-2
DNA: TGTGCCAGCAGTTCCTACGGGACAGCTTACACCGGGGAGCTGTTTTTT
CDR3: CASSSYGTAYTGELFF

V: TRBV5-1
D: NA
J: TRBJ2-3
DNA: TGCGCCAGCAGCTTGGGGGCTTCGGGCGACACAGATACGCAGTATTTT
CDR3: CASSLGASGDTDTQYF

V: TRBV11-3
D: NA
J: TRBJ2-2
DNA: TGTGCCAGCAGCTTAGGCCCAACGTCCAGGGAGCTGTTTTTT
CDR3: CASSLGPTSRELFF

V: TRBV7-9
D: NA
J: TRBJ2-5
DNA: TGTGCCAGCAGCTTCGGGGGGCGGGCAGAGACCCAGTACTTC
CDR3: CASSFGGRAETQYF

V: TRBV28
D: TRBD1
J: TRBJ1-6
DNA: TGTGCCAGCAGTTTGGGACAGGTAGAGAGTTCACCCCTCCACTTT
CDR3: CASSLGQVESSPLHF

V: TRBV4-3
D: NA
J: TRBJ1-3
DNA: TGCGCCAGCAGCTCAGGAGGCTCTGGAAACACCATATATTTT
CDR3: CASSSGGSGNTIYF

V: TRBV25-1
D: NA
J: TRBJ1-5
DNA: TGTGCCAGCAGTGAATATGGGACGGGGCAGCCCCAGCATTTT
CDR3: CASSEYGTGQPQHF

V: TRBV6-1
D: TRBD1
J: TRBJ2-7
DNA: TGTGCCAGCAGTGAAGCCGGTGGGACAGGGTCCTACGAGCAGTACTTC
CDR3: CASSEAGGTGSYEQYF

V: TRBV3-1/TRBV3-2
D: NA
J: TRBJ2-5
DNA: TGTGCCAGCAGCCCGTCGGGGAGCTCGCGGACCCAGTACTTC
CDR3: CASSPSGSSRTQYF

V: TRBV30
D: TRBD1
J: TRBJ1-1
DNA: TGTGCCTGGAGTAATAGGGGACAGGGGGCGGCGAACACTGAAGCTTTCTTT
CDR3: CAWSNRGQGAANTEAFF

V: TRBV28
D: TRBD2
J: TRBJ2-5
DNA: TGTGCCAGCAGTCCTAGCTCAGCGGGGGTACAAGAGACCCAGTACTTC
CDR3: CASSPSSAGVQETQYF

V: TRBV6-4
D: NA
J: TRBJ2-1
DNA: TGTGCCAGCAGTGACCCCTTGCTGTTCTTC
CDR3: CASSDPLLFF

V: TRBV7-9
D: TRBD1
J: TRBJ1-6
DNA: TGTGCCAGCAGCCCCGGAGGGACAGGGCCTAATTCACCCCTCCACTTT
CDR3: CASSPGGTGPNSPLHF

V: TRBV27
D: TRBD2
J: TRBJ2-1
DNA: TGTGCCAGCAGTTTGCGGGGGGGCTTCAATGAGCAGTTCTTC
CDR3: CASSLRGGFNEQFF

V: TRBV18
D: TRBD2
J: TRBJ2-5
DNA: TGTGCCAGCTCACAAGGACCGGGACTAGCGGGGGTGGATGTGACCCAGTACTTC
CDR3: CASSQGPGLAGVDVTQYF

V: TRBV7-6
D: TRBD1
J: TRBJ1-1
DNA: TGTGCCAGCAGCTCGGGACAGGGGGTGAACACTGAAGCTTTCTTT
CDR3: CASSSGQGVNTEAFF

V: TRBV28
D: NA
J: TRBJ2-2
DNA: TGTGCCAGCAGTTTCCACGGGAACACCGGGGAGCTGTTTTTT
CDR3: CASSFHGNTGELFF

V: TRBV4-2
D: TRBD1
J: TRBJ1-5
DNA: TGTGCCAGCAGCCAAGTACAGGGGAGAGGTGATCAGCCCCAGCATTTT
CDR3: CASSQVQGRGDQPQHF

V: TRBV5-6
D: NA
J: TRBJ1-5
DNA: TGTGCCAGCAGCCCCTACAGAAGAAATCAGCCCCAGCATTTT
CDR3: CASSPYRRNQPQHF

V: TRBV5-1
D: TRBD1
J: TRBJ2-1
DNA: TGCGCCAGCAGCGTTCTGGGACAGGGAAACAATGAGCAGTTCTTC
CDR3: CASSVLGQGNNEQFF

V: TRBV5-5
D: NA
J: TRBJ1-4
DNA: TGTGCCAGCAGCCCAGGTACGGGAGGGTCGTATGAAAAACTGTTTTTT
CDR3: CASSPGTGGSYEKLFF

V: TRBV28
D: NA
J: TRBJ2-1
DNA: TGTGCCAGCAGTTTTGCGGGGAGTAAGGATGAGCAGTTCTTC
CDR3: CASSFAGSKDEQFF

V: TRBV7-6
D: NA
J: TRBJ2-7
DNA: TGTGCCAGCAGCCGGGGTCTTTCCTACGAGCAGTACTTC
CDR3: CASSRGLSYEQYF

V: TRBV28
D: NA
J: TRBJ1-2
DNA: TGTGCCAGCAGTTTAAGGGGGTGGAATAACTATGGCTACACCTTC
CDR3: CASSLRGWNNYGYTF

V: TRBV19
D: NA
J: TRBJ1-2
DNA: TGTGCCAGTAGTTACGGAAGAAGAAACTATGGCTACACCTTC
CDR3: CASSYGRRNYGYTF

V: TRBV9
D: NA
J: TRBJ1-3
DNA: TGTGCCAGCAGCGTTGGACAGACGCCTGGAAACACCATATATTTT
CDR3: CASSVGQTPGNTIYF

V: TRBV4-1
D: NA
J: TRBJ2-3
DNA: TGCGCCAGCAGCCAATGGAGCACAGATACGCAGTATTTT
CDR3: CASSQWSTDTQYF

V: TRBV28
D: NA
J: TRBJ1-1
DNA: TGTGCCAGCAGTTTTTACACTGAAGCTTTCTTT
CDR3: CASSFYTEAFF

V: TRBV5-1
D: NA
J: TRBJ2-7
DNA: TGCGCCAGCAGCCCGACGTGGACAGTTTCCAGCTCCTACGAGCAGTACTTC
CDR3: CASSPTWTVSSSYEQYF

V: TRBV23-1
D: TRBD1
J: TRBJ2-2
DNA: TGCGCCAGAAACTGCGGACAGGGATGGGGAAACACCGGGGAGCTGTTTTTT
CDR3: CARNCGQGWGNTGELFF

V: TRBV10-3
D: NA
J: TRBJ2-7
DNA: TGTGCCATCAGTGGTAAGGGTACGGGCTTCTACGAGCAGTACTTC
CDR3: CAISGKGTGFYEQYF

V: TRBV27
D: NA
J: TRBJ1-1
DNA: TGTGCCAGCAGTTTAGGGCCCGGGGTGAACACTGAAGCTTTCTTT
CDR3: CASSLGPGVNTEAFF

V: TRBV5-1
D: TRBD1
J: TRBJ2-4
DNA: TGCGCCAGCAGGGGGACAGGGGGCGACTCTAAACCTCAGTACTTC
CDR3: CASRGTGGDSKPQYF

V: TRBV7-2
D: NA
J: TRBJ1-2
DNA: TGTGCCAGCAGCACCCCCATGGGGGCCTATGGCTACACCTTC
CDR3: CASSTPMGAYGYTF

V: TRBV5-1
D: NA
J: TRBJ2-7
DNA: TGCGCCAGCAGCCTCCAGAAGGGATACGAGCAGTACTTC
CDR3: CASSLQKGYEQYF

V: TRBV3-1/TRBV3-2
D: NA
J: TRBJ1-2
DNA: TGTGCCAGCAGCCAAGATTCCCTCGGGGCTCCTGGCTACACCTTC
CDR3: CASSQDSLGAPGYTF

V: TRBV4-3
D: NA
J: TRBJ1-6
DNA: TGCGCCAGCAGCCTCCTCGAGAACCTGAATTCACCCCTCCACTTT
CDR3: CASSLLENLNSPLHF

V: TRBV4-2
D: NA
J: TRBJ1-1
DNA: TGTGCCAGCAGCCACCAACAGGGTTCTTCGGACACTGAAGCTTTCTTT
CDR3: CASSHQQGSSDTEAFF

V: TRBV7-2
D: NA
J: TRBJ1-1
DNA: TGTGCCAGCAGCTATAGGGGGAGGAACACTGAAGCTTTCTTT
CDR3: CASSYRGRNTEAFF

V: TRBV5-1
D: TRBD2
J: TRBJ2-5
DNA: TGCGCCAGCAGCTTGGATCGCGGGGGTAGGGAGACCCAGTACTTC
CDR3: CASSLDRGGRETQYF

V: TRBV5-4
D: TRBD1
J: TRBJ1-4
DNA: TGTGCCAGCAGCTCCGCCGACAGGGGAAGCGAAAAACTGTTTTTT
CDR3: CASSSADRGSEKLFF

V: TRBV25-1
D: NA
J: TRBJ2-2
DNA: TGTGCCAGCAGTGATCTAGTCACCGGGGAGCTGTTTTTT
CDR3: CASSDLVTGELFF

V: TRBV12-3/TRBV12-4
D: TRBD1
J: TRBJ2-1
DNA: TGTGCCAGCGGGACAGGGCCCTACAATGAGCAGTTCTTC
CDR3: CASGTGPYNEQFF

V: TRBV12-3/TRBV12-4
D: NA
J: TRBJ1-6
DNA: TGTGCCAGCAGAGGACAGCATTCACCCCTCCACTTT
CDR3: CASRGQHSPLHF

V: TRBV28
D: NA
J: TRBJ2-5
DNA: TGTGCCAGCAGTTACTCCTACGGGACCCAGTACTTC
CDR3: CASSYSYGTQYF